This TCR beta chain originates from a study of T cells in Graves' hyperthyroidism and ophthalmopathy. Hyperthyroidism was newly diagnosed in patients aged 18 to 65 (duration under 2 months). A patient was excluded if there was uncontrolled infection, other autoimmune disease, pregnancy or lactation. Diagnoses used clinical symptoms, serum thyroxine and TRAb, thyroid ultrasound and orbital computed tomography. The source of the PBMCs was approximately 10 ml of fresh peripheral blood. Amplification of TCR beta CDR3 regions was performed using RNA transcripts as template. Initially, a first-round RT-PCR of the TCR CDR3 employed the HTBI primer set. MiXCR was run by TCRdb on the multiplex PCR reads, yielding one entry per CDR3 protein. Counted here are a few hundred thousand distinct CDR3 sequences, more than 15% occurring once; the ten biggest clones make up about 7%. This clonotype showed up just once.

The CDR3 totals 17 residues. Trimming stripped 0 bases from V and 4 bases from J, with 16 bases between. From germline, CDR1 is LGHNA and CDR2 YSLEER. Sequenced sample: blood. The chain recombines TRBV4-3 with TRBJ2-4; D assignment may be TRBD1 or TRBD2 (6 bases each). This TCR was recovered from a woman aged 25 to 39 with Graves' hyperthyroidism. The CDR3 loop reads CASSQDLSGAGKNIQYF. The CDR3 DNA sequence: TGCGCCAGCAGCCAAGATCTTTCGGGGGCAGGTAAAAACATTCAGTACTTC.